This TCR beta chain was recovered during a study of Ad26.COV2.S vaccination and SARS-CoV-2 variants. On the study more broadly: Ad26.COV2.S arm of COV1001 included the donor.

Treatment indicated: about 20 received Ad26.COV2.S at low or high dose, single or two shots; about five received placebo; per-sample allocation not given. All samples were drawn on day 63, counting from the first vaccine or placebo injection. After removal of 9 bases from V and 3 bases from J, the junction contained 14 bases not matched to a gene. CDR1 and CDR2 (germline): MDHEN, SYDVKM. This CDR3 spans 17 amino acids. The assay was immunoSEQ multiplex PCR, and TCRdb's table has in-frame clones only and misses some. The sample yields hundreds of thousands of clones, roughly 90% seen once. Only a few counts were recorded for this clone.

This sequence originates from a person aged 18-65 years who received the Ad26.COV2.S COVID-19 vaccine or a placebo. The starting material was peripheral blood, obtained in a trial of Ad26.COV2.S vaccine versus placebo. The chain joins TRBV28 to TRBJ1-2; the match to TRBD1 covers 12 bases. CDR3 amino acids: CASAFGTGGERDYGYTF. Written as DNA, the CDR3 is TGTGCCAGTGCTTTTGGGACAGGGGGCGAGAGGGACTATGGCTACACCTTC.